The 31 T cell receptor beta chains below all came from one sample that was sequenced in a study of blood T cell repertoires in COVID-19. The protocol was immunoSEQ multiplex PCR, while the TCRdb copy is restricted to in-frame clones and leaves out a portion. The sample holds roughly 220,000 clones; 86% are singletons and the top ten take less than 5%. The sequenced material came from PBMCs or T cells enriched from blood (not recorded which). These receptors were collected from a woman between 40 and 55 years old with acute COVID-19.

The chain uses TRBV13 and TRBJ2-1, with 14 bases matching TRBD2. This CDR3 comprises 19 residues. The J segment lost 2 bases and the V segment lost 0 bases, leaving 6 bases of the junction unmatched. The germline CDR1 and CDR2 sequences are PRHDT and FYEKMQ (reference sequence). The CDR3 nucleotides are TGTGCCAGCAGCTTAGGGCAGCCGACTAGCGGGAGGGCCTACAATGAGCAGTTCTTC. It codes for CASSLGQPTSGRAYNEQFF.

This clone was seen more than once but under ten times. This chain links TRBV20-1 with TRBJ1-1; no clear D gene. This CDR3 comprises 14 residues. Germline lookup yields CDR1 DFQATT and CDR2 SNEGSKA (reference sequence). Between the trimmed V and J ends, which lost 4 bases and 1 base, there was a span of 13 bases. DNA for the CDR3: TGCAGTGCTACTGATTCGGGGAGGAACACTGAAGCTTTCTTT. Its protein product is CSATDSGRNTEAFF.

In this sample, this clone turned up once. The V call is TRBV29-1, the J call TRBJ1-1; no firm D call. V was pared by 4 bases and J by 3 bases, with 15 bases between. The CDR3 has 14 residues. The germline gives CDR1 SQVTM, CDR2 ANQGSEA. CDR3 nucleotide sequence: TGCAGCGTTGGGAGGACGGAACTTTACACTGAAGCTTTCTTT. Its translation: CSVGRTELYTEAFF.

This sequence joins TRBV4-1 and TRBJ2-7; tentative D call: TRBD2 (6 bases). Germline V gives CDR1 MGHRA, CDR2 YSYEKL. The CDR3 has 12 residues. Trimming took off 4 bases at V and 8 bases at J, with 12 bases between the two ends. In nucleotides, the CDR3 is TGCGCCAGCAGCCCGGGGGACTCGCAGCAGTACTTC. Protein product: CASSPGDSQQYF.

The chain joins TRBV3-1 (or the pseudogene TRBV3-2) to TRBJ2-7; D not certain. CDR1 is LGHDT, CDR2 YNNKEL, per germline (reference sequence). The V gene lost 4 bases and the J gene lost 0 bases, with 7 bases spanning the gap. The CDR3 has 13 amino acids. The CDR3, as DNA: TGTGCCAGCAGCCCTTACGGCTCCTACGAGCAGTACTTC. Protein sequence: CASSPYGSYEQYF.

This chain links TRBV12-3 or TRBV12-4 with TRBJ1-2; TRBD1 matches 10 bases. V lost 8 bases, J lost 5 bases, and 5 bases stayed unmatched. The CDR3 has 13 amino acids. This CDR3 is CASDRGRGYGYTF. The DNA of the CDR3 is TGTGCCAGCGACAGGGGGCGAGGATATGGCTACACCTTC.

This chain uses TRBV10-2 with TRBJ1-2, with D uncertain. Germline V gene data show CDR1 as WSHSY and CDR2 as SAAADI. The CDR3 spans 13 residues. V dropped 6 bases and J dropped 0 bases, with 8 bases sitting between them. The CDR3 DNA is TGCGCCAGCAGATACACAGCTAACTATGGCTACACCTTC. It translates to CASRYTANYGYTF.

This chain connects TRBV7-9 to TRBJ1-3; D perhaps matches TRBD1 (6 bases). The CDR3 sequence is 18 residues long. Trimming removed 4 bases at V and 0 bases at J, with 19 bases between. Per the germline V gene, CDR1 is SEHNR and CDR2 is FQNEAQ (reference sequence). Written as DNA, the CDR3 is TGTGCCAGCAGCTCCTTAGGGACAACACAATACTCTGGAAACACCATATATTTT. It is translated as CASSSLGTTQYSGNTIYF.

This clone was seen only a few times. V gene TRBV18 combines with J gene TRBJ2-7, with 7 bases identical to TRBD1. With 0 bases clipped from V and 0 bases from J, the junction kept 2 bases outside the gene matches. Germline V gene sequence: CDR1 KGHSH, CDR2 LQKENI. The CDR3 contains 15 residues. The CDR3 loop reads CASSPPDRDSYEQYF. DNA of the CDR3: TGTGCCAGCTCACCACCTGACAGGGACTCCTACGAGCAGTACTTC. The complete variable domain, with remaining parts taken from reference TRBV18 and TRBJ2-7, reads NAGVMQNPRHLVRRRGQEARLRCSPMKGHSHVYWYRQLPEEGLKFMVYLQKENIIDESGMPKERFSAEFPKEGPSILRIQQVVRGDSAAYFCASSPPDRDSYEQYFGPGTRLTVT.

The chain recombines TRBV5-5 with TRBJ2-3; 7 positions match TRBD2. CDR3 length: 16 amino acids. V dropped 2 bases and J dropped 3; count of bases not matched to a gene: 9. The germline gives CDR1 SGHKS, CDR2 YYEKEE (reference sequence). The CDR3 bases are TGTGCCAGCAGCTTCCCTATCGGCGGGAGAACAGATACGCAGTATTTT. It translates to CASSFPIGGRTDTQYF.

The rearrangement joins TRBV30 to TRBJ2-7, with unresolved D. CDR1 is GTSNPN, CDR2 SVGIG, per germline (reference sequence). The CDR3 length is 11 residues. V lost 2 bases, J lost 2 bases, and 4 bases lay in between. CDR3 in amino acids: CAWSSAYEQYF. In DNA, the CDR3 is TGTGCCTGGAGTTCCGCCTACGAGCAGTACTTC. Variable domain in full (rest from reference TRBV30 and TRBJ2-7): SQTIHQWPATLVQPVGSPLSLECTVEGTSNPNLYWYRQAAGRGLQLLFYSVGIGQISSEVPQNLSASRPQDRQFILSSKKLLLSDSGFYLCAWSSAYEQYFGPGTRLTVT.

Here the CDR3 reads CASSQGTGHNSPLHF. DNA for the CDR3: TGTGCCAGCAGCCAAGGGACAGGGCATAATTCACCCCTCCACTTT. The chain employs TRBV3-1 (or the pseudogene TRBV3-2) and TRBJ1-6, with 8 bases lining up with TRBD1. The CDR3 covers 15 residues. CDR1 LGHDT and CDR2 YNNKEL come from the germline V gene (reference sequence). With 1 base clipped from V and 5 bases from J, the junction kept 1 base outside the gene matches.

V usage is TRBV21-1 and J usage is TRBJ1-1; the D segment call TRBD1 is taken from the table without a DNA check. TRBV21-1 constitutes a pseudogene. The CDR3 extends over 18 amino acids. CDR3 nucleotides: TGTGCCAGCACCCCGGGGGACAGGGGACCCTTTTCGAACACTGAAGCTTTCTTT. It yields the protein CASTPGDRGPFSNTEAFF.

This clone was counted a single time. CDR3: CASSTQGQAAFF. CDR3 sequence (DNA): TGTGCCAGCAGTACTCAGGGACAGGCAGCTTTCTTT. The chain is built from TRBV27 and TRBJ1-1; 8 bases are a match to TRBD1. With 5 bases clipped from V and 10 bases from J, the junction kept 6 bases outside the gene matches. Germline V gene lookup returns CDR1 MNHEY and CDR2 SMNVEV (reference sequence). The CDR3 runs 12 residues.

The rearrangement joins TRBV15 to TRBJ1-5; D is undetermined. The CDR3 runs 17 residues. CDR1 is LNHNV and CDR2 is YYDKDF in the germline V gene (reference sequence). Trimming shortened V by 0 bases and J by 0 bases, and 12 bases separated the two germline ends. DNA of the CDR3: TGTGCCACCAGCAGAGAGGCGGGGTCCTATAGCAATCAGCCCCAGCATTTT. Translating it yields CATSREAGSYSNQPQHF.

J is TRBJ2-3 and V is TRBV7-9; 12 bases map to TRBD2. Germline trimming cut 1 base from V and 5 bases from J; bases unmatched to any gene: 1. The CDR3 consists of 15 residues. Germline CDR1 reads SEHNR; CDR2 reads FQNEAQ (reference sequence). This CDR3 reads CASSLGGLAGDTQYF. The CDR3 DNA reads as TGTGCCAGCAGCTTAGGGGGACTAGCGGGAGATACGCAGTATTTT.

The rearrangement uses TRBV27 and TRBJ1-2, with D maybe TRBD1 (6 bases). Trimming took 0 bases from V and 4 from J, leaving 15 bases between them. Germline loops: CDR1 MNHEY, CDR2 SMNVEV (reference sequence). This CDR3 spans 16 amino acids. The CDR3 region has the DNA TGTGCCAGCAGTTTATCCACGGGACAAGGCGGCTATGGCTACACCTTC. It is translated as CASSLSTGQGGYGYTF.

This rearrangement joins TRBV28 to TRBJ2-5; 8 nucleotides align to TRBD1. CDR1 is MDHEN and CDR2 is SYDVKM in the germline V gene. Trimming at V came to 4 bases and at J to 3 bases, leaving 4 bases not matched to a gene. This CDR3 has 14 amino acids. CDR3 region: CASSYRQGKETQYF. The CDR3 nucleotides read TGTGCCAGCAGTTATCGACAGGGGAAAGAGACCCAGTACTTC.

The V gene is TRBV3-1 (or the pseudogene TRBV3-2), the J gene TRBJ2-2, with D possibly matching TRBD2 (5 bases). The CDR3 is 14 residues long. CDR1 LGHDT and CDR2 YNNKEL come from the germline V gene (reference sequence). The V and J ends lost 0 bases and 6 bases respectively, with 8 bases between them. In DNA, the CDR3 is TGTGCCAGCAGCCAAGATCGACTATCCGGGGAGCTGTTTTTT. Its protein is CASSQDRLSGELFF.

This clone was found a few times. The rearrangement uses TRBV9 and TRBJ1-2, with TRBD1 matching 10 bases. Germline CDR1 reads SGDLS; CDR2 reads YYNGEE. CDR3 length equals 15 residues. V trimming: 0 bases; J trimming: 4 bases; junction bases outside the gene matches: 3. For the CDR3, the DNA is TGTGCCAGCAGCGTAGGGACAGGGGGAATCTATGGCTACACCTTC. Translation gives CASSVGTGGIYGYTF.

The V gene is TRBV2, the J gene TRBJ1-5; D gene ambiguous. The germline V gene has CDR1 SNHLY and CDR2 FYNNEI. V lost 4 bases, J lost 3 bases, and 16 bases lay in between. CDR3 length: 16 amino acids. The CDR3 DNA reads TGTGCCAGCAGTGTCGGGTCCGAGTTAATCAATCAGCCCCAGCATTTT. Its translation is CASSVGSELINQPQHF.

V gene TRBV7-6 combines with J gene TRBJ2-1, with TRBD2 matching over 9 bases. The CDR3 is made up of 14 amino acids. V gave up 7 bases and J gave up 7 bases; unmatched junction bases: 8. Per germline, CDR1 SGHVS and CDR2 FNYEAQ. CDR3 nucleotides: TGTGCCAGCACCCGAGATAGCGGGAGTAATGAGCAGTTCTTC. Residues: CASTRDSGSNEQFF.

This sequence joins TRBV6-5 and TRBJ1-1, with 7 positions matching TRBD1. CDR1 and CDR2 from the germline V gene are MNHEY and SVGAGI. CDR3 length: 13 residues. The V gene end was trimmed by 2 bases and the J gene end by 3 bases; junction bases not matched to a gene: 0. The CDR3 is CASSYDRDTEAFF. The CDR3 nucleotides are TGTGCCAGCAGTTACGACAGGGACACTGAAGCTTTCTTT.

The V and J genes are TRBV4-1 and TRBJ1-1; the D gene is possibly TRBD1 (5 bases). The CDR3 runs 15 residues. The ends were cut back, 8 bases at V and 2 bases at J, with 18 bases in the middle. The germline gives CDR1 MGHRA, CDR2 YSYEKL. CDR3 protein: CASQSLTGTNTEAFF. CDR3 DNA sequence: TGCGCCAGCCAGTCGCTCACAGGAACTAACACTGAAGCTTTCTTT.

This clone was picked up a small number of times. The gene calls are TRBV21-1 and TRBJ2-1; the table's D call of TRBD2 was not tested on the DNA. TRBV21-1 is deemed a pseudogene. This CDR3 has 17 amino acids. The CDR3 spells CASSYRRHLAPYNEQFF. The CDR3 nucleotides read TGTGCCAGCAGCTACCGAAGGCACCTAGCCCCTTACAATGAGCAGTTCTTC.

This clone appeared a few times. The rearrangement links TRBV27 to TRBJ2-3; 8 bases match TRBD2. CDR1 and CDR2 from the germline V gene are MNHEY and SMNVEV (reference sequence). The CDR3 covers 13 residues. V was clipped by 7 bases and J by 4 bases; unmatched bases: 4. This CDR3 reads CASNRGGADTQYF. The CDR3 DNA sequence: TGTGCCAGCAACCGGGGGGGTGCAGATACGCAGTATTTT.

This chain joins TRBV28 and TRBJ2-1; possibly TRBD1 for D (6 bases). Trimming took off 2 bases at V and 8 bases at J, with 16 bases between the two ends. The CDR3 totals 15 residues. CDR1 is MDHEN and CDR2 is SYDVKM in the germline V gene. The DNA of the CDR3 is TGTGCCAGCAGTTTACTGGGGGCGAGGGTCGATGAGCAGTTCTTC. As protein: CASSLLGARVDEQFF.

The CDR3 here is CSVEGSLTSTDTQYF. The CDR3 nucleotides read TGCAGCGTTGAAGGTAGCCTAACTAGCACAGATACGCAGTATTTT. This chain joins TRBV29-1 and TRBJ2-3; no firm D call. Germline V gene sequence: CDR1 SQVTM, CDR2 ANQGSEA. The V end was cut by 1 base, the J end by 0 bases, with 11 bases between. This CDR3 spans 15 amino acids.

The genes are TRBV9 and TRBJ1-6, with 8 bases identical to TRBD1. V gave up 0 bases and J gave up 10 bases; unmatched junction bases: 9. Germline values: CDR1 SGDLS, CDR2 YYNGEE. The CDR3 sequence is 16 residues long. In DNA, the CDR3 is TGTGCCAGCAGCGTAGGGGGTCAGGGGGCGCGATCACCCCTCCACTTT. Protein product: CASSVGGQGARSPLHF.

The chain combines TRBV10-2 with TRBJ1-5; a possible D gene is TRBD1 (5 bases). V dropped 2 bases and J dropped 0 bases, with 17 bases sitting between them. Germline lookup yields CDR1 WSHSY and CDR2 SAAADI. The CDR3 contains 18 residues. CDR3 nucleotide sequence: TGCGCCAGCAGTGAGGGGGCGGCGTTGTTTAATAGCAATCAGCCCCAGCATTTT. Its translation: CASSEGAALFNSNQPQHF.

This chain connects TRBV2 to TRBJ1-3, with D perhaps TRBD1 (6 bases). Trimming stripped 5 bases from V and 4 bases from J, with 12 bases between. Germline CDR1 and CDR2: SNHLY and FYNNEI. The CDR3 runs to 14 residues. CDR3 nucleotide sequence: TGTGCCAGCAGTCAACAGGGTACAGGAAACACCATATATTTT. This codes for CASSQQGTGNTIYF.